Listed below are T cell receptor beta chains from one sample, sequenced in a study of cytomegalovirus exposure and HLA in healthy donors. Profiling relied on immunoSEQ multiplex PCR, and the TCRdb table lists in-frame clones only, not all of them. Here the sample spans more than 100,000 clones, 76% being singletons. The sample comprised PBMCs. The receptors stem from a woman younger than 30 in good health and CMV-seropositive. The CDR3 runs from the conserved cysteine through the conserved F or W. Fields, in order: clone size, J gene, V gene, CDR3 protein. Size is omitted from some rows. Given values are once, few, many or a class for expanded clones.

NA TRBJ1-1 TRBV18 CASSQGEVGLGTEAFF
NA TRBJ2-7 TRBV7-2 CASSLAWKQGRFSF
NA TRBJ2-2 TRBV7-9 CASSRQGNTGELFF
NA TRBJ2-5 TRBV25-1 CASTYLETQYF
NA TRBJ2-2 TRBV5-1 CASSLLAGGNTGELFF
once TRBJ2-1 TRBV9 CASSDPTSGRDYNEQFF
NA TRBJ1-1 TRBV2 CASSEKKTGTGTEAFF
NA TRBJ2-7 TRBV5-4 CASSSPGHPPQQYF
once TRBJ2-7 TRBV6-5 CASSNRAGEQYF
NA TRBJ2-7 TRBV4-3 CASSQVGGTPYEQYF
NA TRBJ2-1 TRBV11-2 CASSLGGSSYNEQFF
few TRBJ2-3 TRBV19 CASRRGTSGTIDTQYF
medium-sized TRBJ2-1 TRBV28 CAVGGSRDHEQFF
few TRBJ1-5 TRBV21-1 CASSKVYNTF
once TRBJ2-1 TRBV5-6 CASSLSLTGGYNEQFF
NA TRBJ2-5 TRBV5-4 CASSAGQSVETQYF
NA TRBJ1-5 TRBV18 CASTQGARQPQHF
few TRBJ2-1 TRBV7-3 CASSSITTGTSGYNEQFF
NA TRBJ1-5 TRBV6-1 CASKGDARNQPQHF
NA TRBJ1-3 TRBV19 CASISIYSGNTIYF
once TRBJ1-2 TRBV7-8 CASSPSDDRDGYTF
few TRBJ2-3 TRBV2 CASSQTSTDTQYF
NA TRBJ2-3 TRBV6-1 CASRTGGSDTQYF
NA TRBJ2-7 TRBV11-1 CASKSGLAGVEQYF
NA TRBJ1-1 TRBV6-1 CASSRDSVLSEAFF
NA TRBJ2-7 TRBV13 CASSAGGLAPYEQYF
NA TRBJ2-7 TRBV9 CASSASGTEYEQYF
few TRBJ1-4 TRBV5-4 CASSSPGQGAEKLFF
NA TRBJ1-1 TRBV5-1 CASSLAGGNTEAFF
once TRBJ1-3 TRBV5-1 CASSRWTGPRGDSGNTIYF
NA TRBJ1-1 TRBV1 CTSSQSSLNTEAFF
NA TRBJ1-1 TRBV6-5 CATGVRNTEAFF
NA TRBJ2-3 TRBV6-4 CASRATSGTDTQYF
NA TRBJ2-3 TRBV19 CASSISQGLPDTQYF
NA TRBJ2-5 TRBV29-1 CSAVDRGGGETQYF
NA TRBJ2-5 TRBV11-2 CASSQSRRYQETQYF
NA TRBJ2-7 TRBV6-5 CASSLTGTEQYF
NA TRBJ1-5 TRBV27 CASRPTGAGIWAPTNNQPQHF
NA TRBJ2-1 TRBV4-1 CASSQVTSGYNEQFF
few TRBJ1-2 TRBV7-6 CASSPTWQGSNYGYTF
NA TRBJ2-7 TRBV18 CASSQAGTGYYEQYF
NA TRBJ2-7 TRBV6-5 CASSPGGGLTYEQYF
NA TRBJ1-5 TRBV6-5 CASSRTGVIQPQHF
NA TRBJ1-1 TRBV12-5 CASGLVRTGGLRNTEAFF
once TRBJ1-5 TRBV6-5 CASSLGQGAQPQHF
NA TRBJ2-3 TRBV6-5 CASSFASRPTDTQYF
once TRBJ2-7 TRBV15 CATSRGMESYEQYF
NA TRBJ1-6 TRBV30 CAWSPDRSPLHF
NA TRBJ1-5 TRBV27 CASSSGGAGNQPQHF
once TRBJ2-2 TRBV19 CASSSPGGRELFF